The 31 T cell receptor beta chains listed next were all sequenced from one sample in a study of response to subunit inactivated influenza vaccine. MiXCR was run by TCRdb on the RT-PCR reads, yielding one entry per CDR3 protein. The sample lists approximately 250,000 distinct CDR3 sequences, less than 15% seen once, with approximately 8.4% in the top ten. This sample comprised non-naive T cells sorted from PBMCs, obtained around 15 days before vaccination. Receptors were obtained from a man between 50 and 59 years old who received an inactivated influenza vaccine.

This clonotype has more than one count but fewer than ten. The chain has TRBV15 and TRBJ1-1; D unresolved. Germline values: CDR1 LNHNV, CDR2 YYDKDF (reference sequence). The length of the CDR3 is 13 residues. The germline V and J ends were trimmed by 0 bases and 2 bases, with 4 bases remaining between them. The CDR3 DNA reads TGTGCCACCAGCAGAGACACAAACACTGAAGCTTTCTTT. It translates to CATSRDTNTEAFF.

This clonotype came up a few times. The V and J genes are TRBV12-3 or TRBV12-4 and TRBJ2-6, with unresolved D. Deletions cut 6 bases from V and 0 bases from J, with 6 bases between. CDR3 size: 14 residues. The CDR3 DNA sequence: TGTGCCAGCAGGCTGGGCTCTGGGGCCAACGTCCTGACTTTC. Translation: CASRLGSGANVLTF.

V gene TRBV6-2 or TRBV6-3 combines with J gene TRBJ1-2; D remains unclear. V lost 6 bases, J lost 0 bases, and 5 bases lay in between. CDR1 and CDR2 (germline): MNHEY, SVGEGT. The CDR3 loop spans 12 amino acids. CDR3 region: CASRTANYGYTF. DNA of the CDR3: TGTGCCAGCAGGACCGCTAACTATGGCTACACCTTC.

V is TRBV5-1 and J is TRBJ2-7; 9 nucleotides line up with TRBD1. The CDR3 loop spans 16 amino acids. With V trimmed by 4 bases and J by 4 bases, 12 bases remained unmatched. The germline gives CDR1 SGHRS, CDR2 YFSETQ. The DNA of the CDR3 is TGCGCCAGCAGCCGTACAGGGGGCGCAAATGAATACGAGCAGTACTTC. Protein: CASSRTGGANEYEQYF.

There are many counts of this clonotype. V is TRBV12-3 or TRBV12-4 and J is TRBJ1-2, with D uncertain. This CDR3 is 15 amino acids long. Trimming cost V 2 bases and J 4 bases, with 14 bases left between them. CDR3 DNA sequence: TGTGCCAGCAGTTTAACCGGGGTCGGCCTCTATGGCTACACCTTC. Protein sequence: CASSLTGVGLYGYTF.

The chain links TRBV7-9 to TRBJ1-3; the D is unclear. The ends were cut back, 1 base at V and 0 bases at J, with 13 bases in the middle. CDR3 length: 17 residues. The germline V gene has CDR1 SEHNR and CDR2 FQNEAQ (reference sequence). The CDR3 bases are TGTGCCAGCAGCTTAGATGGGGTTCCGTCCTCTGGAAACACCATATATTTT. Translating it yields CASSLDGVPSSGNTIYF.

This clonotype was detected only a few times. The chain carries TRBV27 and TRBJ2-7, with 7 bases aligning to TRBD2. The CDR3 covers 12 residues. Germline values: CDR1 MNHEY, CDR2 SMNVEV (reference sequence). Trimming took 5 bases from V and 9 from J; bases not matched to a gene: 7. For the CDR3, the DNA is TGTGCCAGCAGTAACCTACGGGGGGTGCAGTACTTC. It specifies CASSNLRGVQYF.

This clonotype was counted between two and nine times. V and J are TRBV19 and TRBJ2-5, with TRBD1 matching over 11 bases. Germline V gene sequence: CDR1 LNHDA, CDR2 SQIVND (reference sequence). Trimming cost V 6 bases and J 2 bases; bases outside gene matches: 8. The CDR3 is made up of 16 amino acids. The CDR3 coding sequence is TGTGCCAGTAGCCCCGGACAGGGGGCGTTTCAAGAGACCCAGTACTTC. Translated, it gives CASSPGQGAFQETQYF.

The rearrangement links TRBV29-1 to TRBJ1-2; D may be TRBD1 (5 bases). There are 12 residues in the CDR3. The V and J ends lost 4 bases and 6 bases respectively, with 12 bases between them. Germline-derived CDR1 and CDR2 are SQVTM and ANQGSEA. CDR3 bases: TGCAGCGTTGGTGTCAGGGAAGATGGCTACACCTTC. Translation: CSVGVREDGYTF.

This clonotype occurred a few times. V and J are TRBV2 and TRBJ1-2, with a possible D match to TRBD1 (6 bases). In germline, CDR1 is SNHLY, CDR2 FYNNEI. V gave up 0 bases and J gave up 8 bases, with 13 bases separating them. CDR3 length: 14 amino acids. CDR3 coding DNA: TGTGCCAGCAGTGAAGCGCTTCCAGGGGACGGCTACACCTTC. The encoded protein is CASSEALPGDGYTF.

This clonotype was seen more than once but under ten times. The rearrangement links TRBV4-2 to TRBJ2-2; no definite D call. V lost 1 base, J lost 2 bases, and 8 bases lay in between. Germline V CDR1 and CDR2: LGHNA, YNFKEQ. This CDR3 spans 15 amino acids. The CDR3 bases are TGTGCCAGCAGCCAAGTGATGGTAAACACCGGGGAGCTGTTTTTT. Its protein is CASSQVMVNTGELFF.

The rearrangement links TRBV6-5 to TRBJ2-7, with 11 nucleotides matching TRBD2. The CDR3 totals 15 residues. Germline V gene sequence: CDR1 MNHEY, CDR2 SVGAGI. The junction had 5 bases not matched to a gene; V was cut back by 2 bases and J by 5 bases. This CDR3 reads CASSYLASGGNEQYF. The DNA of the CDR3 is TGTGCCAGCAGTTACCTGGCTAGCGGGGGGAACGAGCAGTACTTC.

This clonotype appeared many times. The rearrangement links TRBV12-3 or TRBV12-4 to TRBJ2-7; 9 nucleotides line up with TRBD1. Losses at the gene ends were 5 bases for V and 7 bases for J; bases not matched to a gene: 9. This CDR3 is 14 amino acids long. The CDR3 DNA reads TGTGCCAGCAGTCCAACGGGACAGGGCTGGGAGCAGTACTTC. Encoded protein: CASSPTGQGWEQYF.

This clonotype came up a few times. The chain joins TRBV7-3 to TRBJ2-7; possibly TRBD2 for D (6 bases). The germline V and J ends were trimmed by 5 bases and 2 bases, with 16 bases remaining between them. CDR1 and CDR2 from the germline V gene are SGHTA and FQGTGA. The CDR3 runs to 15 residues. DNA for the CDR3: TGTGCCAGCAGCATCGGGGGTACGGGAGCCTACGAGCAGTACTTC. Residues: CASSIGGTGAYEQYF.

The V gene is TRBV12-3 or TRBV12-4, the J gene TRBJ1-2; D might be TRBD1 (6 bases). The V gene lost 5 bases and the J gene lost 10 bases, with 20 bases spanning the gap. This CDR3 region has 14 residues. The CDR3 bases are TGTGCCAGCAGTCCCTTGGGGGGCGTTACCATCTACACCTTC. This codes for CASSPLGGVTIYTF.

In this sample, this clonotype turned up many times. This sequence joins TRBV5-1 and TRBJ2-2, with D possibly TRBD2 on 5 matching bases. CDR3 length equals 15 residues. Trimming took 6 bases from V and 4 from J, leaving 16 bases between them. Looked up from germline, CDR1 is SGHRS and CDR2 is YFSETQ. The CDR3 DNA follows: TGCGCCAGCACCACCAGCGGTAGATCCACCGGGGAGCTGTTTTTT. Protein: CASTTSGRSTGELFF.

The J gene is TRBJ1-1, the V gene TRBV12-3 or TRBV12-4; the D is unclear. Trimming removed 1 base at V and 1 base at J, with 7 bases between. The CDR3 spans 14 residues. For the CDR3, the DNA is TGTGCCAGCAGTTTAGGCCATTCGAACACTGAAGCTTTCTTT. Amino acid sequence: CASSLGHSNTEAFF.

The sample holds a few counts of this clonotype. The chain links TRBV20-1 to TRBJ2-3, with a tentative D call TRBD2 (6 bases). V was pared by 5 bases and J by 6 bases, with 27 bases between. Germline V gives CDR1 DFQATT, CDR2 SNEGSKA (reference sequence). The CDR3 covers 17 residues. Written as DNA, the CDR3 is TGCAGTGCTCGGCCCATGGGGTTAACGGGGGTACGCGATACGCAGTATTTT. Translation gives CSARPMGLTGVRDTQYF.

The table lists this clonotype with many counts. V is TRBV21-1 and J is TRBJ1-2; the table's TRBD1 call for D was not verified on the DNA. TRBV21-1 has pseudogene status. The CDR3 spans 15 residues. The CDR3 region has the DNA TGTGCCAGCAGCACAAGGTGGGGGGAAATGTGCGGCTACACCTTC. This sequence encodes CASSTRWGEMCGYTF.

V is TRBV29-1 and J is TRBJ2-1; D unresolved. This CDR3 spans 16 amino acids. Germline V CDR1 and CDR2: SQVTM, ANQGSEA. The V and J ends lost 0 bases and 0 bases respectively, with 12 bases between them. The CDR3 nucleotides are TGCAGCGTTGAAGATACACTGATGAGCTCCTACAATGAGCAGTTCTTC. Its protein product is CSVEDTLMSSYNEQFF.

The gene calls are TRBV10-3 and TRBJ2-1, with 7 bases matching TRBD1. After removal of 5 bases from V and 2 bases from J, the junction contained 6 bases not matched to a gene. Per germline, CDR1 ENHRY and CDR2 SYGVKD. The CDR3 contains 15 residues. The CDR3 sequence: CAISYPDRAYNEQFF. CDR3 sequence (DNA): TGTGCCATCAGTTACCCAGACAGGGCCTACAATGAGCAGTTCTTC.

This clonotype was counted a few times. The V call is TRBV5-1, the J call TRBJ2-3; 7 bases map to TRBD1. This CDR3 has 16 residues. Trimming cost V 0 bases and J 7 bases; bases outside gene matches: 11. Germline V gene lookup returns CDR1 SGHRS and CDR2 YFSETQ. The CDR3 loop is CASSLGQGAPPNTQYF. The CDR3, as DNA: TGCGCCAGCAGCTTGGGACAGGGCGCCCCTCCTAATACGCAGTATTTT.

This chain uses TRBV6-5 with TRBJ2-3; perhaps D is TRBD1 or TRBD2 (5 bases each). The CDR3 is made up of 15 amino acids. Per the germline V gene, CDR1 is MNHEY and CDR2 is SVGAGI. The V end lost 4 bases, the J end lost 4 bases, and 15 bases lay between the germline ends. In DNA form, the CDR3 reads TGTGCCAGCAGTTCCGGGACCGCGATTCCAGATACGCAGTATTTT. This gives the protein CASSSGTAIPDTQYF.

CDR3 residues: CASSLRGPRTSGSGDTQYF. CDR3 in DNA: TGTGCCAGCAGCTTACGGGGACCGAGGACTAGCGGGAGTGGAGATACGCAGTATTTT. This sequence joins TRBV11-3 and TRBJ2-3; 13 positions agree with TRBD2. CDR3 length: 19 residues. V shed 2 bases, J shed 5 bases, and the junction held 13 bases outside the gene matches. Per the germline V gene, CDR1 is SGHNT and CDR2 is YENEEA.

V and J are TRBV5-1 and TRBJ1-6; D is undetermined. Germline-derived CDR1 and CDR2 are SGHRS and YFSETQ. V lost 0 bases to trimming and J lost 10 bases, with 11 bases between them. The CDR3 length is 14 residues. The chain's CDR3 is CASSLGADHSPLHF. CDR3 DNA: TGCGCCAGCAGCTTGGGTGCGGATCACTCACCCCTCCACTTT.

This clonotype was detected only a few times. The CDR3 loop is CASSLETGGIIGELFF. CDR3 bases: TGTGCCAGCAGCTTAGAGACAGGGGGAATTATCGGGGAGCTGTTTTTT. The genes are TRBV7-6 and TRBJ2-2, with 9 nucleotides matching TRBD1. From germline, CDR1 is SGHVS and CDR2 FNYEAQ. V lost 1 base to trimming and J lost 7 bases; unmatched junction nucleotides: 7. The CDR3 is made up of 16 amino acids.

V is TRBV3-1 and J is TRBJ2-5, with D possibly being TRBD2 (7 bases). Trimming pared 3 bases from V and 4 bases from J, leaving 15 bases between. The length of the CDR3 is 15 residues. The germline CDR1 and CDR2 sequences are LGHDT and YNNKEL (reference sequence). For the CDR3, the DNA is TGTGCCAGCAGCCAGCTGGGGGGGCAAGTAGAGACCCAGTACTTC. It codes for CASSQLGGQVETQYF.

This clonotype was counted at least ten times. This rearrangement joins TRBV6-2 or TRBV6-3 to TRBJ1-4, with 8 bases that match TRBD1. The CDR3 is 13 residues long. Germline CDR1 reads MNHEY; CDR2 reads SVGEGT. V shed 6 bases and J 8 bases; nucleotides not matched to a gene: 5. CDR3 loop: CASSRGLWEKLFF. CDR3 bases: TGTGCCAGCAGCAGGGGGCTTTGGGAAAAACTGTTTTTT.

V and J are TRBV6-2 or TRBV6-3 and TRBJ2-2; D gene ambiguous. Trimming removed 6 bases from V and 5 bases from J, with 13 bases in between. The germline V gene has CDR1 MNHEY and CDR2 SVGEGT. This CDR3 is 14 amino acids long. Here the CDR3 DNA reads TGTGCCAGCAGACAATCTAGGTTAACCGGGGAGCTGTTTTTT. Its protein is CASRQSRLTGELFF.

A single count supports this clonotype. V is TRBV4-3 and J is TRBJ2-3; the match to TRBD1 covers 11 bases. The CDR3 consists of 15 residues. Trimming cost V 3 bases and J 5 bases; bases outside gene matches: 4. The V gene's germline CDR1 is LGHNA and CDR2 YSLEER. CDR3 sequence: CASSQDRGQEDTQYF. CDR3 nucleotides: TGCGCCAGCAGCCAGGACAGGGGGCAGGAAGATACGCAGTATTTT.

The chain joins TRBV10-3 to TRBJ2-2; no clear D. V lost 11 bases, J lost 0 bases, and 13 bases lay in between. CDR3 length equals 14 residues. Germline V gene lookup returns CDR1 ENHRY and CDR2 SYGVKD. The CDR3 loop is CALARSPNTGELFF. The CDR3 region has the DNA TGTGCCCTCGCACGTTCCCCGAACACCGGGGAGCTGTTTTTT.